The source of this TCR beta chain is a study of monozygotic twins with cystic fibrosis. CDR1 and CDR2 from the germline V gene are LGHNT and FRNRAP. This CDR3 is 11 amino acids long. With 0 bases removed from V and 5 bases from J, the gap between germline ends came to 1 base. Repertoires were generated with immunoSEQ multiplex PCR, while TCRdb's copy carries only in-frame clones and drops some. Among tens of thousands of clones listed, around 96% were seen once. This sequence joins TRBV12-5 and TRBJ2-5; D unclear. The receptor's source is a girl aged 2-10 years with cystic fibrosis. The sequenced material came from blood. The CDR3 reads CASGLVETQYF. The CDR3 nucleotides read TGTGCTAGTGGTTTGGTGGAGACCCAGTACTTC.